This TCR beta chain was sequenced for a study of blood T cell repertoires in COVID-19. Study-wide background: The United States, Italy and Spain were the sources of the acute and convalescent COVID-19 samples. PBMCs, B-cell-depleted T cells, or T cells were the source of the cDNA or gDNA that made up the material.

This clone was counted between two and nine times. How the authors handled the data: How many nucleated cells were present was estimated from reference gene primer amplification. Measured with immunoSEQ multiplex PCR; TCRdb has only the in-frame clones, and not every one. V and J calls and clone size are given by that table; D and trimming were obtained from the DNA. The data show 310,000 or so clones, with around 88% seen just once and roughly 1.6% held by the top ten. CDR1 and CDR2 (germline): MNHEY, SMNVEV (reference sequence). J lost 1 base, V lost 8 bases, and 11 bases had no gene match. CDR3 length: 16 amino acids.

The chain combines TRBV27 with TRBJ1-5, with TRBD1 matching over 7 bases. The sequence was collected from a woman aged 45-60 years with acute or convalescent COVID-19. The sequenced sample was peripheral blood. As DNA, the CDR3 is TGTGCCAGCCCAAACGACAGGGACGGGAGCAATCAGCCCCAGCATTTT. This codes for CASPNDRDGSNQPQHF.